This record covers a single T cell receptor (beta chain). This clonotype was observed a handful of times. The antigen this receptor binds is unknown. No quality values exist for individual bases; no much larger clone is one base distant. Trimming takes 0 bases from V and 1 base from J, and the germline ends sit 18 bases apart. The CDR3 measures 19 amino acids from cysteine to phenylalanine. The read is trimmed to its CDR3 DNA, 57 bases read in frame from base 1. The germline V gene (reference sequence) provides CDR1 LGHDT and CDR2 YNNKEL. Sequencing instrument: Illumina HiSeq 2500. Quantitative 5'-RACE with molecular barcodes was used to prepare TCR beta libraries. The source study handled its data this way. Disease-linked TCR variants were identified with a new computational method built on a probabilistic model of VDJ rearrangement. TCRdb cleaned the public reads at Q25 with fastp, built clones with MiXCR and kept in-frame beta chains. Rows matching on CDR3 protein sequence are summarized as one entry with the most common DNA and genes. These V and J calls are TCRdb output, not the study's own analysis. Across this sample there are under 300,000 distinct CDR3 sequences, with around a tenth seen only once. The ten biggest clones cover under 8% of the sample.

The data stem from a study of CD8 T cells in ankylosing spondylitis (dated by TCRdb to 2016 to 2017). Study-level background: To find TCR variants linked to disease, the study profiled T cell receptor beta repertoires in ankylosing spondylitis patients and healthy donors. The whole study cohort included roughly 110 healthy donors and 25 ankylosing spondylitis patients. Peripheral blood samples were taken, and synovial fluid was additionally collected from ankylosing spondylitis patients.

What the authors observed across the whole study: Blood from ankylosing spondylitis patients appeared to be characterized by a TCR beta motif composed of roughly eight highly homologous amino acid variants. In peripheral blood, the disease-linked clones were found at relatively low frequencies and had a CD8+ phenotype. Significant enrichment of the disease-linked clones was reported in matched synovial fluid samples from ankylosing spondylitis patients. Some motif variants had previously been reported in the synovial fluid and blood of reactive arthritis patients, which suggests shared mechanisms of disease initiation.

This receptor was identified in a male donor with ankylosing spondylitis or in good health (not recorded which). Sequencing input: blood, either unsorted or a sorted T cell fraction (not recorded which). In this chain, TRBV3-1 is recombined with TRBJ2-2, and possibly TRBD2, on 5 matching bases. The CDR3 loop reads CASSQEGPSSSKNTGELFF. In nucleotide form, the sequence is TGTGCCAGCAGCCAAGAGGGTCCATCTAGCAGCAAGAACACCGGGGAGCTGTTTTTT.